The present TCR beta chain was sequenced within a study of OX40 agonist ivuxolimab in advanced cancers. The CDR3 covers 16 residues. In germline, CDR1 is SEHNR, CDR2 FQNEAQ (reference sequence). V lost 1 base and J 0 bases, leaving 12 bases between the germline ends. Overall study findings and caveats: CD8+ T cells (on average) carried more expanded clones than CD4+ T cells. The study observed clonal expansion of CD4+ and CD8+ blood T cells by week 6 at 0.1 to 3.0 mg/kg.

For this clone: The antigen remains undetermined.

Sequencing used immunoSEQ multiplex PCR; TCRdb keeps in-frame clones, though not all of them. This table holds 50,000 or so clones, approximately 88% found once. Autoimmune disease history or systemic immunosuppression disqualified patients. This clonotype was sampled from an adult with an advanced solid tumor such as melanoma, head and neck, liver or kidney cancer. The sequencing used CD4+ or CD8+ T cells sorted from blood, collected in a trial of the OX40 agonist ivuxolimab. The chain links TRBV7-9 to TRBJ1-1; possible D gene TRBD1, 5 bases. The CDR3: CASSLDADSLNTEAFF. The CDR3 DNA reads as TGTGCCAGCAGCTTAGACGCTGACAGTTTGAACACTGAAGCTTTCTTT.